The sequence of this TCR beta chain was determined in a study of PD-1 blockade in mismatch repair-deficient tumors. Overall study context: All were previously treated, progressing patients with about 12 mismatch repair-deficient cancer types. General study findings and limits: After pembrolizumab, tumor-resident clones rose rapidly, then generally contracted before radiologic responses.

Comments on this clone: What it recognizes is unknown.

TCRdb's table, derived via immunoSEQ multiplex PCR, lists solely in-frame clones and lacks some. The sample consists of 120,000 or so clones, around 86% of them appearing once. Germline CDR1 SGHRS, CDR2 YFSETQ. The V end lost 2 bases, the J end lost 7 bases, and 16 bases lay between the germline ends. The CDR3 is 14 residues long. This clonotype was sampled from an adult with mismatch repair-deficient cancer. J is TRBJ2-7 and V is TRBV5-1, with TRBD1 as a possible D gene (5 bases). This sample comprised peripheral blood, obtained 44 weeks after starting pembrolizumab. The CDR3 region has the DNA TGCGCCAGCAGCTTCTTTCCAGGGTCCGTGGAGCAGTACTTC. Translating it yields CASSFFPGSVEQYF. Full variable domain (outside the CDR3, taken from reference TRBV5-1 and TRBJ2-7): KAGVTQTPRYLIKTRGQQVTLSCSPISGHRSVSWYQQTPGQGLQFLFEYFSETQRNKGNFPGRFSGRQFSNSRSEMNVSTLELGDSALYLCASSFFPGSVEQYFGPGTRLTVT.